This TCR beta chain was obtained from a study of shared clonotypes between healthy human individuals. Study-level background: CD8 memory received one plate per donor, CD8 naive two, CD4 memory three and CD4 naive three.

V was cut by 4 bases and J by 3 bases, with 4 bases left in between. Germline lookup yields CDR1 SGHRS and CDR2 YFSETQ. This CDR3 spans 12 amino acids. The protocol was immunoSEQ multiplex PCR, while the TCRdb copy is restricted to in-frame clones and leaves out a portion. This table has approximately 110,000 clones, around 71% appearing once. The specimen sequenced was memory CD8+ T cells sorted from blood. Subset here: CD45RO+ cells pooled with CCR7-negative TemRA cells. V usage is TRBV5-1 and J usage is TRBJ2-2; D call uncertain. This TCR derives from a woman in her 30s in good health. The CDR3 DNA is TGCGCCAGCAGCGTTGACACCGGGGAGCTGTTTTTT. Translating it yields CASSVDTGELFF. Complete variable domain (other parts from reference TRBV5-1 and TRBJ2-2): KAGVTQTPRYLIKTRGQQVTLSCSPISGHRSVSWYQQTPGQGLQFLFEYFSETQRNKGNFPGRFSGRQFSNSRSEMNVSTLELGDSALYLCASSVDTGELFFGEGSRLTVL.